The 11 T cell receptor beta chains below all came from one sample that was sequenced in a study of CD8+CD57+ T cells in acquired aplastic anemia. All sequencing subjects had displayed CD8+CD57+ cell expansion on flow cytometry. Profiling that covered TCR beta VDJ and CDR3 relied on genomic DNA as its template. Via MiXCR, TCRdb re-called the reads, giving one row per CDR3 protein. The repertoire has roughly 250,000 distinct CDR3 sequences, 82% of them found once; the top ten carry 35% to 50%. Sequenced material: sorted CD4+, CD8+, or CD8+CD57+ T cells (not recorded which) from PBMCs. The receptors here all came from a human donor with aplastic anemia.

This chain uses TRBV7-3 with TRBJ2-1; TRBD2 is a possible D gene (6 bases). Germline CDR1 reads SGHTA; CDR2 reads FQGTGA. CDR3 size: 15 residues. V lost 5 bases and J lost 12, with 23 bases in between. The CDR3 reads CASSISGGGIDTQFF. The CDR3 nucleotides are TGTGCCAGCAGCATCAGCGGAGGCGGGATAGATACGCAGTTCTTC.

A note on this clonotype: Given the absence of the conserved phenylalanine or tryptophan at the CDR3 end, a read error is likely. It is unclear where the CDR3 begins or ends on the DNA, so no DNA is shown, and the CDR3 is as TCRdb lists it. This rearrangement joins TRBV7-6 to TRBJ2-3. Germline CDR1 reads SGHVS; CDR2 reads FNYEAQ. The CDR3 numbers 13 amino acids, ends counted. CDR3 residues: CASSEAGTETEYQ.

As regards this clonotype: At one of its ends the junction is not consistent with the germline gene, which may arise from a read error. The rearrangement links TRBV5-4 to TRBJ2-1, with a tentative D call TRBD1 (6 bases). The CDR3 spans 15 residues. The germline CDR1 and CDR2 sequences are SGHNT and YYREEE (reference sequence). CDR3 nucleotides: TGTGCCAGTAGTATAGCGACAGGAGCCTACGATGAGCAGTTCTTC. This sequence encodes CASSIATGAYDEQFF.

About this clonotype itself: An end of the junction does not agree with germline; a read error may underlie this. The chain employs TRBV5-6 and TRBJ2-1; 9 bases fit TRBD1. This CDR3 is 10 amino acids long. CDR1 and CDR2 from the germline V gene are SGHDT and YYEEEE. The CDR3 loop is CASSLAGQGF. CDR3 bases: TGTGCCAGCAGCTTGGCTGGACAGGGGTTC. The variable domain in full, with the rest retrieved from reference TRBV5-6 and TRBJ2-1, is DAGVTQSPTHLIKTRGQQVTLRCSPKSGHDTVSWYQQALGQGPQFIFQYYEEEERQRGNFPDRFSGHQFPNYSSELNVNALLLGDSALYLCASSLAGQGFGPGTRLTVL.

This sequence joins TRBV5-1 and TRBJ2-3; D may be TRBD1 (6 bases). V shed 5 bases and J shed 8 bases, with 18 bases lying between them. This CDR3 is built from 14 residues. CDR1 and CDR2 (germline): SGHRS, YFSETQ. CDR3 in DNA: TGCGCCAGCAGTTCCTTCAGGGGAACCGCTACGCAGTATTTT. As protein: CASSSFRGTATQYF.

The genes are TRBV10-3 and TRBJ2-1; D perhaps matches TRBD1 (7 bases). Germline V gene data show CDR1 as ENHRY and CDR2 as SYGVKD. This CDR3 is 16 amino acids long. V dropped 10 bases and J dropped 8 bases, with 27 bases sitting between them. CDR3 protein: CASSQGGGNRHDEQFF. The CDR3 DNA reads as TGTGCCAGCAGCCAGGGGGGAGGAAACCGTCATGATGAGCAGTTCTTC.

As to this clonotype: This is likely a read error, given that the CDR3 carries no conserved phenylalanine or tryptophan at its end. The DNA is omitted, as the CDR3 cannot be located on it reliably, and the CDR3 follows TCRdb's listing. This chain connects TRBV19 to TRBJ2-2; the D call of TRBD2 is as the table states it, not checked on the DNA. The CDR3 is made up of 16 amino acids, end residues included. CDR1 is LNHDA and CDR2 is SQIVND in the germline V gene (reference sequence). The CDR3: CASSSREVNTGELFFV.

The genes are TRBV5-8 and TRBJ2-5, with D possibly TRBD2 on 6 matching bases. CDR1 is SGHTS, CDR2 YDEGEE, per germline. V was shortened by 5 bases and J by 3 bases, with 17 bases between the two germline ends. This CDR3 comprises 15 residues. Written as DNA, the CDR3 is TGTGCCAGCAGTGATGGGGGGAGGACAAAAGAGACCCAGTACTTC. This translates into CASSDGGRTKETQYF.

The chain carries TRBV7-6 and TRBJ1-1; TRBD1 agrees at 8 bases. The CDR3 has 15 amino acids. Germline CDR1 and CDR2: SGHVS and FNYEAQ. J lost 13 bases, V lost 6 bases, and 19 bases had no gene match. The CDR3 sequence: CASRTPGQANLADFF. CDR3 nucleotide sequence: TGTGCCAGCAGGACACCGGGACAGGCGAACCTGGCCGATTTCTTT.

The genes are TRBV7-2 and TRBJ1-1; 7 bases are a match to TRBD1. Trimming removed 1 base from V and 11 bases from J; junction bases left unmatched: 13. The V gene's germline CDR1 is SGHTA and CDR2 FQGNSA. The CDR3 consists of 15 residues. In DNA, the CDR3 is TGTGCCAGCAGCTTAGACATGACAGGGAACTCTCACGCTTTCTTT. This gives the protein CASSLDMTGNSHAFF.

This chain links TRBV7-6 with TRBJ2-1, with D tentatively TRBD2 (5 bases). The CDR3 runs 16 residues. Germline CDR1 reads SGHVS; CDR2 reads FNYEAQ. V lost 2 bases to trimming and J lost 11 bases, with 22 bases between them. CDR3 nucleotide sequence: TGTGCCAGCAGCTTACCAGCGGCCCCCTACGACGAGCAGCAGTTCTTC. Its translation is CASSLPAAPYDEQQFF.